This T cell receptor (beta chain) was recorded in a study of CD8 T cells in Susac syndrome. Sequencing of TCR beta drew on CD8+ and CD4+ T cells from blood. The multiple sclerosis control cohort comprised treatment-naive individuals presenting with stable or active relapsing-remitting disease. TEMRA cells underwent FACS enrichment and CD8+ and CD4+ T cells underwent negative isolation. With random hexamers, reverse transcription was performed on about 0.45 to 1 ug of RNA. The immunoSEQ assay covered 54 Vbeta and 13 Jbeta segments for CDR3. TCRdb fed the immunoSEQ multiplex PCR reads into MiXCR, producing one record per CDR3 protein. Altogether about 400,000 distinct CDR3 sequences are present, 85% being singletons, with the ten largest covering about 0.12%. Germline assignment: CDR1 SNHLY and CDR2 FYNNEI. V shed 3 bases and J shed 5 bases, with 10 bases lying between them. The CDR3 extends over 13 amino acids.

The clonotype originates from a human donor with multiple sclerosis. This chain uses TRBV2 with TRBJ1-2; D is ambiguous. Sequenced material: CD8+ T cells from PBMCs. As DNA, the CDR3 is TGTGCCAGCAGTGACGGCCAGCTTTATGGCTACACCTTC. Its translation is CASSDGQLYGYTF. The variable domain in full, with the rest retrieved from reference TRBV2 and TRBJ1-2, is EPEVTQTPSHQVTQMGQEVILRCVPISNHLYFYWYRQILGQKVEFLVSFYNNEISEKSEIFDDQFSVERPDGSNFTLKIRSTKLEDSAMYFCASSDGQLYGYTFGSGTRLTVV.